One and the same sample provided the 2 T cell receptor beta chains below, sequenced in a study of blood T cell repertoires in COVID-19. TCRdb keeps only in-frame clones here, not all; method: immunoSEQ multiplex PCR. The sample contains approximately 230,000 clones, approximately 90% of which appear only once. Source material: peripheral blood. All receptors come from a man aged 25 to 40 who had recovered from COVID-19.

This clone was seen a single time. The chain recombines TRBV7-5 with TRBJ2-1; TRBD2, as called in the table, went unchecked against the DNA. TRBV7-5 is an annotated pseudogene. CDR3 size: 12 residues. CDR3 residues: CDAGGRNNEQFF. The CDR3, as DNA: TGTGACGCCGGGGGTAGAAACAATGAGCAGTTCTTC.

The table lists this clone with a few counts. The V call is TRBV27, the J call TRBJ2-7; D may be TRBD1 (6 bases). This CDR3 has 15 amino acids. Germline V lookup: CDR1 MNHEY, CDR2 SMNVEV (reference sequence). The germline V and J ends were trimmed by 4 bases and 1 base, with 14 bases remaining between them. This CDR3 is CASSSRAGQSYEQYF. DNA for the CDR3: TGTGCCAGCAGTTCAAGGGCCGGACAGTCCTACGAGCAGTACTTC.